This T cell receptor (beta chain) was identified during a study of Tregs in tolerant kidney transplant recipients. The junction had 4 bases not matched to a gene; V was cut back by 4 bases and J by 6 bases. The CDR3 has 13 amino acids. Germline values: CDR1 MNHNS, CDR2 SASEGT. Repertoires were generated with immunoSEQ multiplex PCR, while TCRdb's copy carries only in-frame clones and drops some. Found here are approximately 50,000 clones; the top ten clones hold roughly 0.89%. As to this clone: The CDR3 extends 3 residues past the end of the read, so its final part is completed from the germline J gene.

The origin of this receptor is a human donor who received a combined kidney and bone marrow transplant. The J gene is TRBJ1-2, the V gene TRBV6-1; 8 bases are a match to TRBD1. Sample: CD4+ T cells from blood, taken before the transplant. The CDR3 spells CASSGTGRDGYTF. CDR3 DNA (partial): TGTGCCAGCAGTGGGACAGGGAGGGATGGC.